Given below is one TCR beta chain in context. The table came from immunoSEQ multiplex PCR; TCRdb's copy has only in-frame clones and leaves some out. The sample has just over 95,000 clones; roughly four fifths are singletons. The sample originates from a study of blood T cell repertoires in COVID-19. About the study: COVID-19 samples, acute and convalescent, were from the United States, Italy and Spain. Nucleic acid was either cDNA or gDNA, and it came from T cells, B-cell-depleted T cells, or PBMCs.

V was clipped by 6 bases and J by 2 bases; unmatched bases: 10. The CDR3 contains 15 residues. CDR1 is LNHNV, CDR2 YYDKDF, per germline (reference sequence). Material for sequencing was peripheral blood. The chain has TRBV15 and TRBJ2-7, with 7 nucleotides matching TRBD2. The TCR was taken from a man between 60 and 75 years old with acute or convalescent COVID-19. The CDR3: CATSRGSGTTYEQYV. In DNA form, the CDR3 reads TGTGCCACCAGTCGTGGCAGCGGGACTACCTACGAGCAGTACGTC.